Shown below are 6 T cell receptor beta chains from a single sample sequenced in a study of blood T cell repertoires in COVID-19. Some clones are missing from TCRdb's copy, which holds only in-frame ones; the method was immunoSEQ multiplex PCR. The table shows approximately 170,000 clones, with around 81% occurring only once. Sequencing was carried out using peripheral blood. These receptors all stem from a man in his 60s with active or convalescent COVID-19.

The V call is TRBV5-1, the J call TRBJ2-5; 8 nucleotides align to TRBD1. V trimming: 4 bases; J trimming: 5 bases; junction bases outside the gene matches: 10. Looked up from germline, CDR1 is SGHRS and CDR2 is YFSETQ. This CDR3 is built from 15 residues. The CDR3 spells CASSTAGTGPETQYF. CDR3 DNA: TGCGCCAGCAGCACTGCCGGGACAGGCCCTGAGACCCAGTACTTC.

The chain uses TRBV7-9 and TRBJ1-2, with D hard to call. Germline values: CDR1 SEHNR, CDR2 FQNEAQ (reference sequence). Trimming removed 1 base from V and 8 bases from J, with 14 bases in between. The CDR3 is 14 residues long. CDR3 DNA sequence: TGTGCCAGCAGCTTAGATTCGACGTCAGGAGGCTACACCTTC. The encoded protein is CASSLDSTSGGYTF.

The rearrangement links TRBV29-1 to TRBJ1-1; weak D call: TRBD1 (5 bases). CDR1 SQVTM and CDR2 ANQGSEA come from the germline V gene. The length of the CDR3 is 15 residues. Trimming shortened V by 5 bases and J by 0 bases, and 16 bases separated the two germline ends. The CDR3 nucleotides read TGCAGCGTTTTGGGAGGGGTGGCCATGAACACTGAAGCTTTCTTT. This codes for CSVLGGVAMNTEAFF.

This clone was seen a single time. The V call is TRBV6-6, the J call TRBJ1-5; 9 nucleotides line up with TRBD1. The CDR3 length is 15 residues. With V trimmed by 5 bases and J by 7 bases, 9 bases remained unmatched. CDR1 and CDR2 from the germline V gene are MNHNY and SVGAGI (reference sequence). The CDR3 here is CASSAPDRGRQPQHF. CDR3 nucleotide sequence: TGTGCCAGCAGTGCCCCGGACAGGGGTCGACAGCCCCAGCATTTT.

The chain has TRBV2 and TRBJ2-1; 10 bases map to TRBD2. CDR3 length: 16 residues. The germline V gene has CDR1 SNHLY and CDR2 FYNNEI. J gave up 11 bases and V 5 bases, and 15 bases lay outside the gene matches. For the CDR3, the DNA is TGTGCCAGCAGTTGGCTACTTGGGGGACTAGCGCGAAAGCAGTTCTTC. Translated, it gives CASSWLLGGLARKQFF.

The chain recombines TRBV4-2 with TRBJ2-3; maybe TRBD2 (5 bases). The CDR3 has 15 residues. From germline, CDR1 is LGHNA and CDR2 YNFKEQ. Trimming removed 4 bases from V and 2 bases from J, with 13 bases in between. The CDR3 is CASSLTREPTDTQYF. The CDR3 region has the DNA TGTGCCAGCAGCCTCACCCGGGAACCCACAGATACGCAGTATTTT.